This TCR beta chain emerged from a study of shared clonotypes between healthy human individuals. As regards this clone: The antigen is undetermined.

General study findings and limits: Sequencing depth was expected to affect clonotype sharing among donors.

Produced via immunoSEQ multiplex PCR; TCRdb's table is partial and in-frame only. The table includes a few hundred thousand clones, about 80% detected once. CDR1 and CDR2 (germline): SGHAT, FQNNGV. This CDR3 is built from 15 residues. V was cut by 0 bases and J by 6 bases, with 15 bases left in between. This receptor was taken from a woman between 40 and 50 years old in good health. Some clones in this sample may be carry-over from other donors' samples. J is TRBJ2-7 and V is TRBV11-2, with unresolved D. Sequencing was done on a sample of PBMCs. The CDR3 loop reads CASSLEIWVSGEQYF. In DNA, the CDR3 is TGTGCCAGCAGCTTAGAAATTTGGGTATCTGGCGAGCAGTACTTC.